A selection of T cell receptor beta chains follows, all from one sample in a study of blood T cell repertoires in COVID-19. TCRdb keeps only in-frame clones here, not all; method: immunoSEQ multiplex PCR. The data show some 200,000 clones, about nine tenths seen once. What was sequenced was peripheral blood. These TCRs come from a man aged 65 to 85 with acute or convalescent COVID-19. The CDR3 runs from the conserved cysteine through the conserved F or W. Each record gives: V gene, J gene, clone size, D gene, CDR3 DNA, CDR3 protein. A D gene is named only where the DNA matches it firmly. A row's size may be missing; if present it is once, few, many or a size class.

V gene: TRBV28
J gene: TRBJ2-5
clone size: NA
D gene: TRBD2
CDR3 DNA: TGTGCCAGCACCGGACTAGCGGGGCATCAAGAGACCCAGTACTTC
CDR3 protein: CASTGLAGHQETQYF

V gene: TRBV5-4
J gene: TRBJ1-2
clone size: NA
D gene: TRBD1
CDR3 DNA: TGTGCCAGCAGCCTCCGGACAGGGGATGGCTACACCTTC
CDR3 protein: CASSLRTGDGYTF

V gene: TRBV9
J gene: TRBJ1-3
clone size: NA
D gene: NA
CDR3 DNA: TGTGCCAGCAGCGGGTACTCCTCTGAAAACACCATATATTTT
CDR3 protein: CASSGYSSENTIYF

V gene: TRBV11-3
J gene: TRBJ2-3
clone size: NA
D gene: NA
CDR3 DNA: TGTGCCAGCAGTAGGGGGTGGACAGATACGCAGTATTTT
CDR3 protein: CASSRGWTDTQYF

V gene: TRBV29-1
J gene: TRBJ1-4
clone size: NA
D gene: NA
CDR3 DNA: TGCAGCGCCGGGGACTTCATGGGGGAAAAACTGTTTTTT
CDR3 protein: CSAGDFMGEKLFF

V gene: TRBV11-2
J gene: TRBJ2-5
clone size: NA
D gene: NA
CDR3 DNA: TGTGCCAGCAGGCGGTTCCGGGAGACCCAGTACTTC
CDR3 protein: CASRRFRETQYF

V gene: TRBV6-2/TRBV6-3
J gene: TRBJ2-3
clone size: NA
D gene: NA
CDR3 DNA: TGTGCCAGCAGCCCCAACTACCCGTCTAATACGCAGTATTTT
CDR3 protein: CASSPNYPSNTQYF

V gene: TRBV27
J gene: TRBJ2-5
clone size: NA
D gene: TRBD2
CDR3 DNA: TGTGCCAGCAGCCCCACGGGGACTAATCAAGAGACCCAGTACTTC
CDR3 protein: CASSPTGTNQETQYF

V gene: TRBV10-3
J gene: TRBJ1-2
clone size: once
D gene: TRBD1
CDR3 DNA: TGTGCCATCAAGGGACAGGGGTCAGCTAACTATGGCTACACCTTC
CDR3 protein: CAIKGQGSANYGYTF

V gene: TRBV11-3
J gene: TRBJ2-2
clone size: NA
D gene: NA
CDR3 DNA: TGTGCCAGCAGCGCGGGGTTTAGACGCACCGGGGAGCTGTTTTTT
CDR3 protein: CASSAGFRRTGELFF

V gene: TRBV13
J gene: TRBJ2-3
clone size: NA
D gene: TRBD1
CDR3 DNA: TGTGCCAGCAGCTCACAGGGGAAAAGCGGAGATACGCAGTATTTT
CDR3 protein: CASSSQGKSGDTQYF

V gene: TRBV2
J gene: TRBJ2-1
clone size: NA
D gene: NA
CDR3 DNA: TGTGCCAGCAGTGGTAATTTCAGGGAGCAGTTCTTC
CDR3 protein: CASSGNFREQFF

V gene: TRBV18
J gene: TRBJ2-5
clone size: NA
D gene: TRBD1
CDR3 DNA: TGTGCCAGCGCTGATTCTGGGACAGGGGTGGCCCAGTACTTC
CDR3 protein: CASADSGTGVAQYF

V gene: TRBV5-6
J gene: TRBJ2-4
clone size: NA
D gene: TRBD1
CDR3 DNA: TGTGCCAGCAGCGTTCGACAGGGAAACATTCAGTACTTC
CDR3 protein: CASSVRQGNIQYF

V gene: TRBV6-5
J gene: TRBJ2-3
clone size: NA
D gene: TRBD1
CDR3 DNA: TGTGCCAGCAGTCTAGACAGGGGCGTCACAGATACGCAGTATTTT
CDR3 protein: CASSLDRGVTDTQYF

V gene: TRBV6-5
J gene: TRBJ2-2
clone size: NA
D gene: NA
CDR3 DNA: TGTGCCATCTCGCGTCCCCCGACCGGGGAGCTGTTTTTT
CDR3 protein: CAISRPPTGELFF

V gene: TRBV6-5
J gene: TRBJ1-1
clone size: NA
D gene: TRBD1
CDR3 DNA: TGTGCCAGCAGTACTTTTAGGGGGCGAGAAGCTTTCTTT
CDR3 protein: CASSTFRGREAFF

V gene: TRBV7-9
J gene: TRBJ2-1
clone size: NA
D gene: NA
CDR3 DNA: TGTGCCAGCAGCTTAAGTTCCGGAGTTAATGAGCAGTTCTTC
CDR3 protein: CASSLSSGVNEQFF

V gene: TRBV25-1
J gene: TRBJ1-5
clone size: NA
D gene: NA
CDR3 DNA: TGTGCCAGCAGTGAATCCAGGGTCTCGGGGGATCAGCCCCAGCATTTT
CDR3 protein: CASSESRVSGDQPQHF

V gene: TRBV28
J gene: TRBJ2-5
clone size: once
D gene: TRBD1
CDR3 DNA: TGTGCCAGCAGAGGGGGCTGGGAGACCCAGTACTTC
CDR3 protein: CASRGGWETQYF